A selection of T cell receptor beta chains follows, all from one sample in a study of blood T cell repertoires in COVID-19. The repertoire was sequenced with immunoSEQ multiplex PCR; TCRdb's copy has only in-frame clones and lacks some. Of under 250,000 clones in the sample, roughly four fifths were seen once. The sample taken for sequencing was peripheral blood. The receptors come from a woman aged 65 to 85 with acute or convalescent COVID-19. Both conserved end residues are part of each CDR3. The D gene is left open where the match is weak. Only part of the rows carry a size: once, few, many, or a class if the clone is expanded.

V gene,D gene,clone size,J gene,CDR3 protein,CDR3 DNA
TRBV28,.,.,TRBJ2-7,CASSWAGAHEQYF,TGTGCCAGCAGTTGGGCGGGGGCCCACGAGCAGTACTTC
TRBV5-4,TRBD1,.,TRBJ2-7,CASSSKRLGQGAYEQYF,TGTGCCAGCAGCTCGAAGCGACTGGGACAGGGGGCCTACGAGCAGTACTTC
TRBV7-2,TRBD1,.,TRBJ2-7,CASSDPGGSYEQYF,TGTGCCAGCAGCGACCCAGGGGGCTCCTACGAGCAGTACTTC
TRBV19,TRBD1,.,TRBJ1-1,CASSTHPGQGNTEAFF,TGTGCCAGTAGCACCCACCCGGGACAGGGGAACACTGAAGCTTTCTTT
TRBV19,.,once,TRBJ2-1,CASSIETYNEQFF,TGTGCCAGTAGTATTGAGACCTACAATGAGCAGTTCTTC
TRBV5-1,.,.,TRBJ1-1,CASSLTDSGMGTEAFF,TGCGCCAGCAGCTTGACGGACAGCGGGATGGGCACTGAAGCTTTCTTT
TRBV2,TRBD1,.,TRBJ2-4,CASSSDRASKNIQYF,TGTGCCAGCAGTTCGGACAGGGCGTCCAAAAACATTCAGTACTTC
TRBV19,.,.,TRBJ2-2,CASSTRGTFNTGELFF,TGTGCCAGTAGTACGAGAGGAACCTTCAACACCGGGGAGCTGTTTTTT
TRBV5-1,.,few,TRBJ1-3,CASSLESVSGNTIYF,TGCGCCAGCAGCTTGGAGTCAGTCTCTGGAAACACCATATATTTT
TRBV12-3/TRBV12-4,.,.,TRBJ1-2,CASRPDSYGYTF,TGTGCCAGCAGACCCGACAGCTATGGCTACACCTTC
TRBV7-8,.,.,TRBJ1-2,CASSFSARVLNYGYTF,TGTGCCAGCAGCTTTTCCGCCAGGGTTTTAAACTATGGCTACACCTTC
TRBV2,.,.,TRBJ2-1,CASRDGTISHEQFF,TGTGCCAGCAGAGACGGGACAATCTCCCATGAGCAGTTCTTC
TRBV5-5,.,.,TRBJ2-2,CASSLGQKVTHGELFF,TGTGCCAGCAGCTTGGGACAGAAAGTTACGCACGGGGAGCTGTTTTTT
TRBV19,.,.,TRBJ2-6,CASSPTGANVLTF,TGTGCCAGTAGTCCGACTGGGGCCAACGTCCTGACCTTC
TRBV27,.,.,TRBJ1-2,CASSFSGGYGYTF,TGTGCCAGCAGTTTTTCGGGGGGATATGGCTACACCTTC
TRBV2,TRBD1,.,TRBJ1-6,CASSTQGRSYNSPLHF,TGTGCCAGCAGTACACAGGGGCGGTCCTATAATTCACCCCTCCACTTT
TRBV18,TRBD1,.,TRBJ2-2,CASSPRDRGFGTGELFF,TGTGCCAGCTCACCACGGGACAGGGGCTTCGGCACCGGGGAGCTGTTTTTT
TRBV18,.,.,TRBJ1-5,CASSPGRGRNQPQHF,TGTGCCAGCTCACCCGGCCGGGGTAGAAATCAGCCCCAGCATTTT
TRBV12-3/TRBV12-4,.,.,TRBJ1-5,CASSEVPQPQHF,TGTGCCAGCAGCGAGGTTCCGCAGCCCCAGCATTTT
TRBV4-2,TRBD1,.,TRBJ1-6,CASSHFKRQGADSPLHF,TGTGCCAGCAGCCACTTCAAAAGACAGGGGGCGGATTCACCCCTCCACTTT
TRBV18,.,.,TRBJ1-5,CASSPSSSNQPQHF,TGTGCCAGCTCACCATCATCTAGCAATCAGCCCCAGCATTTT
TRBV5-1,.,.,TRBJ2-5,CASSLGPQGYQETQYF,TGCGCCAGCAGCTTGGGGCCACAGGGCTACCAAGAGACCCAGTACTTC
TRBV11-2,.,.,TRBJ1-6,CASSLEYARLNSPLHF,TGTGCCAGCAGCTTAGAATACGCAAGACTTAATTCACCCCTCCACTTT
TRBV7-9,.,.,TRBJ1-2,CASKKGNGNYGYTF,TGTGCCAGCAAGAAGGGGAATGGAAACTATGGCTACACCTTC
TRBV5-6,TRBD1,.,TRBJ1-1,CASSKGQGAGTEAFF,TGTGCCAGCAGCAAAGGACAGGGGGCTGGTACTGAAGCTTTCTTT
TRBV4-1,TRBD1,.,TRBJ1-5,CASSQDWAGGQPQHF,TGCGCCAGCAGCCAAGATTGGGCAGGGGGCCAGCCCCAGCATTTT
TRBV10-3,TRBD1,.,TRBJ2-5,CAISPGQGRETQYF,TGTGCCATCAGCCCGGGACAGGGGAGGGAGACCCAGTACTTC
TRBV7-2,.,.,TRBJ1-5,CASSLEQGLDGQPQHF,TGTGCCAGCAGCTTAGAACAGGGTTTAGACGGTCAGCCCCAGCATTTT
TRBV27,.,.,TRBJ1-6,CASSFRQSGALLPSYNSPLHF,TGTGCCAGCAGTTTCCGGCAGTCCGGAGCCCTATTACCCTCCTATAATTCACCCCTCCACTTT
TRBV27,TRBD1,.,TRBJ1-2,CASRSNRGFFYGYTF,TGTGCCAGCAGATCGAACAGGGGATTCTTCTATGGCTACACCTTC
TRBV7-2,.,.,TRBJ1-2,CASSLEVGLGGYTF,TGTGCCAGCAGCTTAGAAGTTGGTTTGGGCGGCTACACCTTC
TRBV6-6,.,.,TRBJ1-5,CASSYGDVSLNPQHF,TGTGCCAGCAGTTATGGAGATGTATCTCTTAACCCCCAGCATTTT
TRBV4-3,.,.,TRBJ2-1,CASSQDVGPVWNEQFF,TGCGCCAGCAGCCAAGATGTGGGGCCTGTATGGAATGAGCAGTTCTTC
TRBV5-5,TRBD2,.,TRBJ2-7,CASSLQVGTSGLYEQYF,TGTGCCAGCAGCTTGCAGGTCGGGACTAGCGGGTTATACGAGCAGTACTTC
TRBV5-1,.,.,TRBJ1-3,CASSLEAGTSSGNTIYF,TGCGCCAGCAGCTTGGAGGCAGGGACATCTTCTGGAAACACCATATATTTT
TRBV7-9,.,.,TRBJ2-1,CASSLDGQVLDEQFF,TGTGCCAGCAGCTTAGATGGGCAGGTTTTGGATGAGCAGTTCTTC
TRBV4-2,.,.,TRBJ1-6,CASSQDPGEESPLHF,TGTGCCAGCAGCCAAGACCCAGGGGAAGAATCACCCCTCCACTTT
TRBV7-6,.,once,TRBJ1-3,CASSDTGSSGNTIYF,TGTGCCAGCAGTGATACAGGAAGCTCTGGAAACACCATATATTTT
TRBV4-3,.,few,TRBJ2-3,CASSQGPTASTDTQYF,TGCGCCAGCAGCCAAGGTCCGACAGCCAGCACAGATACGCAGTATTTT
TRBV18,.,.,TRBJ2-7,CASSPRGGGFHEQYF,TGTGCCAGCTCACCACGCGGGGGCGGGTTCCACGAGCAGTACTTC
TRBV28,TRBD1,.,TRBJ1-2,CASSAGTGVPSMVRTF,TGTGCCAGCAGTGCCGGGACAGGGGTTCCTTCAATGGTTAGAACCTTC
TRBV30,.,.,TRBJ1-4,CAWSGGGTRNEKLFF,TGTGCCTGGTCCGGAGGAGGGACTAGAAATGAAAAACTGTTTTTT
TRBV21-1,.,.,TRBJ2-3,CASIPLSRGLADTDTQYF,TGTGCCAGCATCCCACTAAGCCGAGGACTAGCGGACACAGATACGCAGTATTTT
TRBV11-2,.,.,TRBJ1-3,CASSRRGLSGNTIYF,TGTGCCAGCAGCCGGAGGGGCTTATCTGGAAACACCATATATTTT
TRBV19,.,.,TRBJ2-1,CASSTVGNNEQFF,TGTGCCAGTAGTACCGTTGGCAATAATGAGCAGTTCTTC
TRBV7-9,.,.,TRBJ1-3,CASSLAPGGYGGNTIYF,TGTGCCAGCAGCTTAGCACCAGGTGGTTATGGCGGAAACACCATATATTTT
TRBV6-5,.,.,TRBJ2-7,CASSRDGRFYEQYF,TGTGCCAGCAGCCGGGACGGGAGATTCTACGAGCAGTACTTC
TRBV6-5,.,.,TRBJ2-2,CATSDTGELFF,TGTGCCACTTCGGACACCGGGGAGCTGTTTTTT
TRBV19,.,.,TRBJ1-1,CASSIGHQFPGTEAFF,TGTGCCAGTAGTATCGGACACCAATTCCCTGGGACTGAAGCTTTCTTT
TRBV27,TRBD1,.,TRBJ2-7,CASSSTGGRNEQYF,TGTGCCAGCAGTTCGACAGGGGGTAGGAACGAGCAGTACTTC
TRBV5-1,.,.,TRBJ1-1,CASQLRQPNTEAFF,TGCGCCTCACAGTTGAGACAGCCGAACACTGAAGCTTTCTTT
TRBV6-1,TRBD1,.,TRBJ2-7,CASSEEGAFSYEQYF,TGTGCCAGCAGTGAAGAGGGGGCCTTCTCCTACGAGCAGTACTTC
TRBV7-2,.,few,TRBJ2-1,CASSLSGSFYNEQFF,TGTGCCAGCAGCTTATCGGGTAGTTTCTACAATGAGCAGTTCTTC
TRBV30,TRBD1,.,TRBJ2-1,CAWSVDRGQKEFF,TGTGCCTGGAGTGTTGACAGGGGGCAGAAGGAGTTCTTC
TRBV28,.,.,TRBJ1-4,CASSSGQLNEKLFF,TGTGCCAGCAGTTCCGGACAGCTCAATGAAAAACTGTTTTTT
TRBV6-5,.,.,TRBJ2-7,CASSYSAINTYEQYF,TGTGCCAGCAGTTACTCGGCAATAAATACCTACGAGCAGTACTTC
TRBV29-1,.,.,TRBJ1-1,CSVEDDRGLVSEAFF,TGCAGCGTTGAAGATGATAGGGGCCTTGTTTCTGAAGCTTTCTTT
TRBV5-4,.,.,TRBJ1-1,CASSLTEGVNTEAFF,TGTGCCAGCAGCTTGACAGAGGGGGTGAACACTGAAGCTTTCTTT
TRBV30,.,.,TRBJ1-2,CAWSVGARYGYTF,TGTGCCTGGAGTGTGGGGGCCCGCTATGGCTACACCTTC
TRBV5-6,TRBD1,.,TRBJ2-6,CASTLGGQGFPGANVLTF,TGTGCCAGCACCCTAGGGGGACAGGGGTTCCCTGGGGCCAACGTCCTGACTTTC